Listed here are 31 T cell receptor beta chains from one sample, sequenced in a study of Tregs in tolerant kidney transplant recipients. Sequencing was performed with immunoSEQ multiplex PCR; in TCRdb, only in-frame clones are kept and a portion is missing. This sample's table has 2,700 or so clones. These receptors are not linked to any known antigen. CFSE-labeled recipient PBMCs were cultured six to seven days with irradiated graft donor PBMCs, then FACS-sorted. The sample was CD8+ T cells from blood cultured with allogeneic cells, taken before the transplant. The source of these receptors is a human patient who received a combined kidney and bone marrow transplant.

In terms of frequency, this clone is medium-sized. The CDR3 end lies 3 residues beyond the end of the read and is filled in from the germline J gene. This chain uses TRBV5-1 with TRBJ1-2, with 8 nucleotides matching TRBD1. Looked up from germline, CDR1 is SGHRS and CDR2 is YFSETQ. J was trimmed by 0 bases and V by 1 base; bases with no gene match: 8. The CDR3 sequence is 17 residues long. The CDR3 protein is CASSLYVDREPNYGYTF. The part of the CDR3 DNA that was read is TGCGCCAGCAGCTTGTACGTGGACAGGGAACCTAACTATGGC.

To note about this clone: The read halts 3 residues ahead of the CDR3 end, with the missing end drawn from the germline J gene. The V call is TRBV16, the J call TRBJ2-1; no firm D call. The CDR3 is made up of 14 amino acids. Germline CDR1 KGHSY, CDR2 FQNENV. V was clipped by 1 base and J by 7 bases, with 11 bases between them. The sequenced CDR3 bases are TGTGCCAGCAGCCAATATATCAAAGGGAATGAG. This gives the protein CASSQYIKGNE. In full, the CDR3 is CASSQYIKGNEQFF.

Notes on this clone: The CDR3 end is not reached by the read, which stops 3 residues before it; the germline J gene fills it in. The chain links TRBV12-5 to TRBJ2-7, with D possibly being TRBD1 (7 bases). V lost 2 bases and J lost 2, with 10 bases in between. From germline, CDR1 is LGHNT and CDR2 FRNRAP. CDR3 length equals 14 residues. Incomplete CDR3 DNA: TGTGCTAGTGGTTTGCAGGGGGGTACCTACGAG. Its protein is CASGLQGGTYE. The CDR3, in full, reads CASGLQGGTYEQYF.

CDR3 bases read: TGTGCCAGCAGCCGCGAGGGGGTAGGCCACTATGGC. Encoded protein: CASSREGVGHYG. The whole CDR3 sequence reads CASSREGVGHYGYTF. The chain combines TRBV12-3 or TRBV12-4 with TRBJ1-2, with a tentative D call TRBD1 (6 bases). The read halts 3 residues ahead of the CDR3 end, with the missing end drawn from the germline J gene. Between the trimmed V and J ends, which lost 6 bases and 3 bases, there was a span of 17 bases. The CDR3 contains 15 residues.

To note about this clone: The sequence runs out 3 residues before the end of the CDR3; the remainder is reconstructed from the germline J gene. This rearrangement joins TRBV9 to TRBJ1-1, with 11 bases matching TRBD1. V shed 4 bases and J 3 bases; nucleotides not matched to a gene: 8. From germline, CDR1 is SGDLS and CDR2 YYNGEE. The CDR3 has 16 residues. CDR3 region: CASSFSRDRGDTEAFF. Partial CDR3 DNA: TGTGCCAGCAGCTTCAGCCGGGACAGGGGGGACACTGAA.

Considering frequency, this clone is medium-sized. The read comes to an end 3 residues before the CDR3 does, leaving the germline J gene to fill in the end. The chain has TRBV13 and TRBJ2-3; D perhaps matches TRBD2 (6 bases). In germline, CDR1 is PRHDT, CDR2 FYEKMQ (reference sequence). This CDR3 has 16 residues. Trimming cost V 1 base and J 4 bases, with 15 bases left between them. Incomplete CDR3 DNA: TGTGCCAGCAGCTTAGACTCGGGCGGGAAGGCAGATACG. It is translated as CASSLDSGGKADT. The CDR3 in full is CASSLDSGGKADTQYF.

In regard to this clone: The sequence runs out 3 residues before the end of the CDR3; the remainder is reconstructed from the germline J gene. This chain uses TRBV7-9 with TRBJ2-7, with 14 positions matching TRBD2. This CDR3 region has 14 residues. Germline CDR1 is SEHNR and CDR2 is FQNEAQ (reference sequence). The J segment lost 4 bases and the V segment lost 6 bases, leaving 2 bases of the junction unmatched. CDR3 bases read: TGTGCCAGCAGTCGGACTAGCGGGGGGTACGAG. Its protein is CASSRTSGGYE. The entire CDR3 reads CASSRTSGGYEQYF.

As to this clone: The sequenced fragment ends 3 residues before the CDR3 boundary, so the rest is inferred from the germline J gene. The chain links TRBV9 to TRBJ2-1; 10 bases are a match to TRBD2. This CDR3 contains 16 residues. Germline CDR1 reads SGDLS; CDR2 reads YYNGEE. The V and J ends lost 0 bases and 8 bases, in that order; junction bases with no gene match: 8. The CDR3 sequence is CASSVVAGGGRDEQFF. Incomplete CDR3 DNA: TGTGCCAGCAGCGTAGTAGCGGGAGGAGGTAGGGATGAG.

Considering frequency, this clone is medium-sized. The read ends 3 residues early relative to the CDR3; the germline J gene fills the gap. This chain uses TRBV11-2 with TRBJ2-1, with 8 bases identical to TRBD2. The CDR3 is 14 residues long. The V segment lost 1 base and the J segment 4 bases; nucleotides outside the gene matches: 0. Germline values: CDR1 SGHAT, CDR2 FQNNGV. The CDR3 spells CASSLGGRYNEQFF. The CDR3 bases that were read are TGTGCCAGCAGCTTAGGCGGGAGGTACAATGAG.

With respect to this clone: Read coverage stops 3 residues before the CDR3 terminus; the germline J gene supplies the remainder. The V call is TRBV9, the J call TRBJ2-7; 8 nucleotides match TRBD2. V shed 1 base and J 4 bases; nucleotides not matched to a gene: 1. The CDR3 spans 13 residues. Germline loops: CDR1 SGDLS, CDR2 YYNGEE. This chain's CDR3 is CASSVSSGYEQYF. Partial CDR3 DNA: TGTGCCAGCAGCGTATCTAGCGGGTACGAG.

Points on this clone: The read ends 3 residues shy of where the CDR3 ends; the end is completed using the germline J gene. This chain connects TRBV10-3 to TRBJ2-5; 11 bases fit TRBD1. Germline values: CDR1 ENHRY, CDR2 SYGVKD. Trimming took 3 bases from V and 7 from J; bases not matched to a gene: 7. The CDR3 contains 15 residues. CDR3 sequence reads: CAISDPSGQGATQYF. Incomplete CDR3 DNA: TGTGCCATCAGTGACCCTTCCGGACAGGGGGCGACC.

This clone registers medium-sized by frequency. The read comes to an end 3 residues before the CDR3 does, leaving the germline J gene to fill in the end. The gene calls are TRBV18 and TRBJ2-7; 11 bases fit TRBD1. The CDR3 has 13 residues. CDR1 and CDR2 from the germline V gene are KGHSH and LQKENI. V was pared by 8 bases and J by 4 bases, with 4 bases of the junction left unmatched. CDR3 region: CASVDRGRYEQYF. The sequenced part of the CDR3 DNA is TGTGCCAGCGTGGACAGGGGGCGGTACGAG.

Concerning this clone: The CDR3 end falls 3 residues outside the read, so it is completed with the germline J gene. The V call is TRBV2, the J call TRBJ2-7; 8 positions agree with TRBD2. Germline loops: CDR1 SNHLY, CDR2 FYNNEI. Germline trimming cut 10 bases from V and 0 bases from J; bases unmatched to any gene: 5. This CDR3 is built from 13 residues. The CDR3: CAIRGGSSYEQYF. The CDR3 bases that were read are TGTGCCATCCGGGGGGGGAGCTCCTACGAG.

As to this clone: The read halts 3 residues ahead of the CDR3 end, with the missing end drawn from the germline J gene. This chain links TRBV11-2 with TRBJ2-5; the D gene is possibly TRBD1 (7 bases). V was cut by 2 bases and J by 4 bases, with 14 bases left in between. This CDR3 comprises 15 residues. CDR1 is SGHAT and CDR2 is FQNNGV in the germline V gene. Incomplete CDR3 DNA: TGTGCCAGCAGCTTATTTCAGGGGGGAGTAGAGACC. Its protein is CASSLFQGGVET. The whole CDR3 protein is CASSLFQGGVETQYF.

This clone is medium-sized (0.01 to 0.1%) by frequency. The CDR3 loop is CASSPGTGGYEQYF. Incomplete CDR3 DNA: TGTGCCAGCAGCCCCGGGACAGGGGGCTACGAG. The V call is TRBV5-4, the J call TRBJ2-7, with TRBD1 matching over 11 bases. The read halts 3 residues ahead of the CDR3 end, with the missing end drawn from the germline J gene. V lost 4 bases and J lost 3; bases outside the gene matches: 3. Germline V gene data show CDR1 as SGHNT and CDR2 as YYREEE (reference sequence). This CDR3 is 14 amino acids long. Full variable domain (remainder filled in from reference TRBV5-4 and TRBJ2-7): ETGVTQSPTHLIKTRGQQVTLRCSSQSGHNTVSWYQQALGQGPQFIFQYYREEENGRGNFPPRFSGLQFPNYSSELNVNALELDDSALYLCASSPGTGGYEQYFGPGTRLTVT.

Regarding this clone: The read ends 3 residues shy of where the CDR3 ends; the end is completed using the germline J gene. The chain recombines TRBV19 with TRBJ2-7; tentative D call: TRBD1 (6 bases). Trimming removed 6 bases at V and 2 bases at J, with 14 bases between. CDR1 LNHDA and CDR2 SQIVND come from the germline V gene (reference sequence). This CDR3 has 14 residues. The sequenced CDR3 bases are TGTGCCAGTAGCCCAGGGGTTGTTGCCTACGAG. Protein: CASSPGVVAYE. The entire CDR3 protein reads CASSPGVVAYEQYF.

Regarding this clone: The read halts 3 residues ahead of the CDR3 end, with the missing end drawn from the germline J gene. The V call is TRBV19, the J call TRBJ2-1; D not resolved. V lost 1 base, J lost 7 bases, and 17 bases lay in between. Looked up from germline, CDR1 is LNHDA and CDR2 is SQIVND (reference sequence). The CDR3 consists of 16 residues. CDR3 DNA (partial): TGTGCCAGTAGTATAGTCGTAGCTACATCGGAAAATGAG. Translated, it gives CASSIVVATSENE. The full-length CDR3 reads as CASSIVVATSENEQFF.

For this clone: The read stops 3 residues short of the end of the CDR3; the missing end is completed from the germline J gene. The genes are TRBV19 and TRBJ2-7; maybe TRBD2 (6 bases). The germline V gene has CDR1 LNHDA and CDR2 SQIVND (reference sequence). The CDR3 totals 14 residues. V lost 5 bases and J 0 bases, leaving 11 bases between the germline ends. This CDR3 reads CASSQGLPSYEQYF. Partial CDR3 DNA: TGTGCCAGTAGTCAAGGACTACCCTCCTACGAG.

On this clone itself: The read terminates 3 residues before the CDR3 end, so the remaining end is supplied by the germline J gene. The chain uses TRBV20-1 and TRBJ2-3; D gene ambiguous. Trimming took off 0 bases at V and 2 bases at J, with 12 bases between the two ends. The CDR3 consists of 15 residues. Germline V gene lookup returns CDR1 DFQATT and CDR2 SNEGSKA (reference sequence). CDR3 in amino acids: CSARDPSDPTDTQYF. The DNA read from the CDR3 is TGCAGTGCTAGAGATCCCAGCGACCCCACAGATACG.

Remarks on this clone: The DNA ends 3 residues before the CDR3 does, and the rest of the CDR3 is filled in from the germline J gene. J is TRBJ1-3 and V is TRBV6-1, with D perhaps matching TRBD1 (6 bases). CDR3 length equals 15 residues. V was clipped by 2 bases and J by 1 base, with 9 bases between them. Germline-derived CDR1 and CDR2 are MNHNS and SASEGT. CDR3 bases read: TGTGCCAGCAGTGAATGGGGGCATTCTGGAAACACC. Its translation is CASSEWGHSGNT. The whole CDR3 is CASSEWGHSGNTIYF.

According to its frequency, this clone is medium-sized. CDR3 DNA, as far as it was read: TGTGCCAGCAGCCCGGGACAGGGGCTCATCGGGGAG. It is translated as CASSPGQGLIGE. The CDR3 reads in full as CASSPGQGLIGELFF. This chain links TRBV28 with TRBJ2-2; 10 bases are a match to TRBD1. The read ends 3 residues early relative to the CDR3; the germline J gene fills the gap. Germline values: CDR1 MDHEN, CDR2 SYDVKM. CDR3 length: 15 residues. The V and J ends lost 6 bases and 7 bases, in that order; junction bases with no gene match: 8.

Considering frequency, this clone is medium-sized. Read data end 3 residues before the CDR3 end; the end is taken from the germline J gene. V and J are TRBV9 and TRBJ1-4; TRBD1 matches at 7 bases. V lost 3 bases to trimming and J lost 8 bases; unmatched junction nucleotides: 4. The length of the CDR3 is 13 residues. CDR1 and CDR2 (germline): SGDLS, YYNGEE. Incomplete CDR3 DNA: TGTGCCAGCAGCGCCGGGACAGACGAAAAA. This codes for CASSAGTDEK. The CDR3 reads in full as CASSAGTDEKLFF.

A word on this clone: From the germline J gene comes the end of the CDR3, since the read stops 3 residues before it. This chain links TRBV10-3 with TRBJ2-1; a weak D match, TRBD2 (6 bases). There are 15 residues in the CDR3. Per germline, CDR1 ENHRY and CDR2 SYGVKD. The germline V and J ends were trimmed by 5 bases and 6 bases, with 17 bases remaining between them. The CDR3 DNA, read in part, is TGTGCCATCAGTACGGGAGTGACGGGGAGCAATGAG. Protein sequence: CAISTGVTGSNE. The entire CDR3 protein is CAISTGVTGSNEQFF.

On this clone: The CDR3 end is not reached by the read, which stops 3 residues before it; the germline J gene fills it in. The J gene is TRBJ1-5, the V gene TRBV5-6, with a tentative D call TRBD1 (6 bases). With 0 bases removed from V and 7 bases from J, the gap between germline ends came to 11 bases. The CDR3 totals 14 residues. The V gene's germline CDR1 is SGHDT and CDR2 YYEEEE. The sequenced CDR3 bases are TGTGCCAGCAGCTTGGCCTGGCAGGGGCAGCCC. Protein product: CASSLAWQGQP. The CDR3, in full, reads CASSLAWQGQPQHF.

Notes on this clone: The CDR3 end falls 3 residues outside the read, so it is completed with the germline J gene. The gene calls are TRBV27 and TRBJ1-1; TRBD1 might be the D (5 bases). V was shortened by 0 bases and J by 4 bases, with 12 bases between the two germline ends. The CDR3 contains 15 residues. The germline V gene encodes CDR1 MNHEY and CDR2 SMNVEV (reference sequence). The CDR3 loop reads CASSLSRGLGTEAFF. The DNA read from the CDR3 is TGTGCCAGCAGTTTATCCCGGGGGTTAGGCACTGAA.

According to its frequency, this clone is medium-sized. The read finishes 3 residues shy of the CDR3 end, and the germline J gene is used to complete it. The rearrangement joins TRBV7-8 to TRBJ2-3; no reliable D call. Germline lookup yields CDR1 SGHVS and CDR2 FQNEAQ. The CDR3 is 17 amino acids. The V gene lost 5 bases and the J gene lost 0 bases, with 18 bases spanning the gap. CDR3 DNA (partial): TGTGCCAGCAGCCCGAGGTACGTGGGCGAGAGCACAGATACG. It specifies CASSPRYVGESTDT. Given in full, the CDR3 is CASSPRYVGESTDTQYF.

Notes on this clone: The read ends 3 residues before the CDR3 terminus; that terminus is restored from the germline J gene. This chain uses TRBV28 with TRBJ2-7, with 8 nucleotides matching TRBD2. J was trimmed by 4 bases and V by 4 bases; bases with no gene match: 9. The length of the CDR3 is 15 residues. CDR1 MDHEN and CDR2 SYDVKM come from the germline V gene. Here the CDR3 reads CASSSGGASGYEQYF. Partial CDR3 DNA: TGTGCCAGCAGTTCCGGGGGGGCTAGCGGATACGAG.

Turning to this clone: The read ends 3 residues before the CDR3 terminus; that terminus is restored from the germline J gene. The chain combines TRBV13 with TRBJ2-7; TRBD1 aligns across 10 bases. Germline V gene sequence: CDR1 PRHDT, CDR2 FYEKMQ (reference sequence). The CDR3 runs to 14 residues. V shed 5 bases and J 2 bases; nucleotides not matched to a gene: 3. Partial CDR3 DNA: TGTGCCAGCAGCGATGGGACAGGGGCCTACGAG. Translated, it gives CASSDGTGAYE. The whole CDR3 is CASSDGTGAYEQYF.

Regarding this clone: The DNA ends 3 residues before the CDR3 does, and the rest of the CDR3 is filled in from the germline J gene. V usage is TRBV30 and J usage is TRBJ2-1; a possible D gene is TRBD2 (7 bases). V gave up 2 bases and J gave up 8 bases, with 25 bases separating them. The germline V gene has CDR1 GTSNPN and CDR2 SVGIG (reference sequence). The CDR3 spans 17 residues. CDR3 in amino acids: CAWSPPSWDRGGHEQFF. CDR3 DNA, as far as it was read: TGTGCCTGGAGTCCCCCGTCATGGGACCGCGGGGGCCATGAG.

By frequency, this clone registers large. The read terminates 3 residues ahead of where the CDR3 ends, so the germline J gene completes it. The genes are TRBV20-1 and TRBJ2-1; D unclear. V shed 3 bases and J shed 0 bases, with 12 bases lying between them. This CDR3 is 15 amino acids long. Germline CDR1 and CDR2: DFQATT and SNEGSKA (reference sequence). Here the CDR3 reads CSASGHESSYNEQFF. Partial CDR3 DNA: TGCAGTGCTAGTGGCCATGAGAGCTCCTACAATGAG.

Measured by frequency, this clone is medium-sized. The CDR3 is cut off 3 residues early in the read; its end comes from the germline J gene. This rearrangement joins TRBV9 to TRBJ2-1; 8 bases line up with TRBD2. The ends lost 4 bases at V and 5 bases at J; junction bases unmatched: 5. This CDR3 comprises 14 residues. In germline, CDR1 is SGDLS, CDR2 YYNGEE. The covered CDR3 bases are TGTGCCAGCAGCCCCGGGACTAGGGACAATGAG. Residues: CASSPGTRDNE. The whole CDR3 is CASSPGTRDNEQFF.